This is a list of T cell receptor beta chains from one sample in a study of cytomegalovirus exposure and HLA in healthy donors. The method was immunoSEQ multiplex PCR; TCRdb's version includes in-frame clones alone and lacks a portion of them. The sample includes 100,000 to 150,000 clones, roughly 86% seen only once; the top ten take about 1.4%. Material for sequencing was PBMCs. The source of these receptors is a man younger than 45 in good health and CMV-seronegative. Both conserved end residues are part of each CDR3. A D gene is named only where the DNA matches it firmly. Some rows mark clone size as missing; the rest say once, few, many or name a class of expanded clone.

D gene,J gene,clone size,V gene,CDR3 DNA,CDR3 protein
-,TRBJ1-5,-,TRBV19,TGTGCCAGTAGTATTTTGGGGCAGATAATGGGTCAGCCCCAGCATTTT,CASSILGQIMGQPQHF
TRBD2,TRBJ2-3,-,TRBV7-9,TGTGCCAGCAGCCGGACTAGCGAAACAGATACGCAGTATTTT,CASSRTSETDTQYF
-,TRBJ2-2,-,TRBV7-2,TGTGCCAGCAGCGTTAGCGCGAACACCGGGGAGCTGTTTTTT,CASSVSANTGELFF
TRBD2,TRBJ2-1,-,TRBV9,TGTGCCAGCAGCGTGACTAGCGAGGCCTACAATGAGCAGTTCTTC,CASSVTSEAYNEQFF
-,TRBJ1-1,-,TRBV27,TGTGCCAGCAGTGCCCAGGGAAGCACTGAAGCTTTCTTT,CASSAQGSTEAFF
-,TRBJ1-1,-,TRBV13,TGTGCCAGCAGCTGGGGACTGACGAACACTGAAGCTTTCTTT,CASSWGLTNTEAFF
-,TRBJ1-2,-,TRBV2,TGTGCCAGCAGTGGGACATCTAACTATGGCTACACCTTC,CASSGTSNYGYTF
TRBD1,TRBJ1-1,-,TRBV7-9,TGTGCCAGCAGCTTAGTTCAGGGGGACACTGAAGCTTTCTTT,CASSLVQGDTEAFF
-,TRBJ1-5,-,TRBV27,TGTGCCAGCAGTTTAGGAGGCTTAGGCGGCAATCAGCCCCAGCATTTT,CASSLGGLGGNQPQHF
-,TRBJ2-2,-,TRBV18,TGTGCCAGCTCCCCTGAGCCGAACACCGGGGAGCTGTTTTTT,CASSPEPNTGELFF
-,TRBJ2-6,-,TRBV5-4,TGTGCCTGCTCGGGTGGCAACGTCCTGACTTTC,CACSGGNVLTF
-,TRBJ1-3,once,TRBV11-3,TGTGCCAGCTTAGGGCGTAGGGGTCCCGGAAACACCATATATTTT,CASLGRRGPGNTIYF
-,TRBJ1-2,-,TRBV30,TGTGCCTGGTCCTCGGGACAACGGGAAGGCTACACCTTC,CAWSSGQREGYTF
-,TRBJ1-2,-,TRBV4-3,TGCGCCAGCAGCCCCCGGGAGGAAGCCTATGGCTACACCTTC,CASSPREEAYGYTF
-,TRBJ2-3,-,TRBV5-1,TGCGCCAGCAGCTTCGAGGGGGCAGATACGCAGTATTTT,CASSFEGADTQYF
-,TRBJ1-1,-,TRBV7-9,TGTGCCAGCAGCTCAGGGCTGAACACTGAAGCTTTCTTT,CASSSGLNTEAFF
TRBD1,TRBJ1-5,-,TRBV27,TGTGCCAGCAGTCCCCGCCGACAGGGTGCGGACCCCCAGCATTTT,CASSPRRQGADPQHF
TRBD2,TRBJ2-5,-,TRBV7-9,TGTGCCAGCAGCCTCGATCCGGGACTAGCGGGAAGAGAGACCCAGTACTTC,CASSLDPGLAGRETQYF
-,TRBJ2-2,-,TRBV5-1,TGCGCCAGCAGCTTACCGGGACACAACGCGAACACCGGGGAGCTGTTTTTT,CASSLPGHNANTGELFF
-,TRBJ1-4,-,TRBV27,TGTGCCAGCAGTTTATCGTACGGGCGGGGAAAACTGTTTTTT,CASSLSYGRGKLFF
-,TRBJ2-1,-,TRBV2,TGTGCCAGCAGTTTTCGAGAGCTAGCAGGGGGGAATGAGCAGTTCTTC,CASSFRELAGGNEQFF
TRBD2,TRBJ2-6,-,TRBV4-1,TGCGCCAGCAGTCTAGGACTAGCGGGAGGGCCTGGTGGGGCCAACGTCCTGACTTTC,CASSLGLAGGPGGANVLTF
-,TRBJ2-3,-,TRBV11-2,TGTGCCAGCAGCCTGCCCCCCCCGGGTGCTACGCAGTATTTT,CASSLPPPGATQYF